The 32 T cell receptor beta chains presented below share a single source sample, sequenced in a study of PD-1 blockade in classical Hodgkin lymphoma. Method: immunoSEQ multiplex PCR; TCRdb's copy keeps in-frame clones and lacks some. The sample carries about 2,500 clones, about 59% recorded once. Time point given: cycle 4 day 1 (C4D1), after 6 weeks of nivolumab. Every patient experienced relapse after autologous stem cell transplantation, and brentuximab vedotin exposure varied. The CD8+ T cells came from thawed PBMCs through magnetic negative selection. This sample comprised CD8+ T cells from blood, obtained before the fourth cycle of nivolumab. These receptors were taken from a human donor with classical Hodgkin lymphoma.

A word on this clone: The sample has other DNA sequences that encode this CDR3 too. This chain links TRBV5-5 with TRBJ2-5; 11 bases agree with TRBD2. The CDR3 is 16 residues long. The V gene end was trimmed by 0 bases and the J gene end by 5 bases; junction bases not matched to a gene: 6. Germline V CDR1 and CDR2: SGHKS, YYEKEE (reference sequence). The CDR3 is CASSLELAGGRETQYF. The CDR3, as DNA: TGTGCCAGCAGCTTGGAGTTAGCGGGGGGGCGTGAGACCCAGTACTTC.

In its sample, this clone was seen a few times. The chain employs TRBV29-1 and TRBJ2-7, with 8 bases matching TRBD1. V lost 4 bases and J lost 7; bases outside the gene matches: 12. Germline V gene sequence: CDR1 SQVTM, CDR2 ANQGSEA. The CDR3 totals 14 residues. This chain's CDR3 is CSVVPQGAVGEQYF. The CDR3, as DNA: TGCAGCGTTGTTCCCCAGGGGGCTGTGGGGGAGCAGTACTTC.

This sequence joins TRBV10-3 and TRBJ2-3; D might be TRBD1 (6 bases). The CDR3 has 14 amino acids. V was pared by 0 bases and J by 4 bases, with 8 bases between. Germline CDR1 ENHRY, CDR2 SYGVKD. CDR3 loop: CAISESRGSDTQYF. The DNA of the CDR3 is TGTGCCATCAGTGAGTCCAGGGGTTCAGATACGCAGTATTTT.

This sequence joins TRBV4-3 and TRBJ2-7; 7 nucleotides match TRBD1. The J segment lost 4 bases and the V segment lost 4 bases, leaving 7 bases of the junction unmatched. From germline, CDR1 is LGHNA and CDR2 YSLEER. The CDR3 contains 14 residues. CDR3 in amino acids: CASSPTTGSYEQYF. CDR3 DNA: TGCGCCAGCAGCCCTACGACAGGGTCATACGAGCAGTACTTC.

This clone is classed as large (0.1 to 1%). The rearrangement joins TRBV19 to TRBJ1-2, with D perhaps matching TRBD1 (5 bases). Trimming took 6 bases from V and 6 from J, leaving 20 bases between them. In germline, CDR1 is LNHDA, CDR2 SQIVND (reference sequence). There are 15 residues in the CDR3. This CDR3 reads CASSTQARALDGYTF. The CDR3 nucleotides read TGTGCCAGTAGCACCCAGGCCAGGGCCCTAGATGGCTACACCTTC.

This clone occurred a few times. This sequence joins TRBV27 and TRBJ1-5; tentative D call: TRBD1 (6 bases). Trimming removed 6 bases from V and 2 bases from J, with 17 bases in between. Looked up from germline, CDR1 is MNHEY and CDR2 is SMNVEV (reference sequence). The CDR3 consists of 16 residues. As DNA, the CDR3 is TGTGCCAGCAGCGTCACAACAGGGCCGGGCAATCAGCCCCAGCATTTT. It specifies CASSVTTGPGNQPQHF.

The chain links TRBV6-1 to TRBJ2-1, with 7 bases matching TRBD1. The CDR3 has 15 amino acids. Looked up from germline, CDR1 is MNHNS and CDR2 is SASEGT. J lost 4 bases, V lost 8 bases, and 11 bases had no gene match. The CDR3 DNA reads as TGTGCCAGCGGGGGACCGGGACAGAGTTACAATGAGCAGTTCTTC. Protein product: CASGGPGQSYNEQFF.

This clone was observed a few times. The chain joins TRBV7-6 to TRBJ1-2, with TRBD1 matching over 11 bases. V was pared by 5 bases and J by 8 bases, with 7 bases of the junction left unmatched. CDR1 and CDR2 from the germline V gene are SGHVS and FNYEAQ. This CDR3 region has 14 residues. The CDR3 nucleotides read TGTGCCAGCAGCCCAGGACAGGGGGCACTAGGCTACACCTTC. Its translation: CASSPGQGALGYTF.

The V and J genes are TRBV2 and TRBJ2-3, with 9 bases matching TRBD2. The CDR3 runs to 18 residues. The V segment lost 3 bases and the J segment 2 bases; nucleotides outside the gene matches: 12. Germline V gene sequence: CDR1 SNHLY, CDR2 FYNNEI. This CDR3 reads CASSDITKSGGFTDTQYF. In DNA, the CDR3 is TGTGCCAGCAGTGATATTACTAAGAGCGGGGGGTTCACAGATACGCAGTATTTT. The full variable domain, rest sourced from reference TRBV2 and TRBJ2-3, is EPEVTQTPSHQVTQMGQEVILRCVPISNHLYFYWYRQILGQKVEFLVSFYNNEISEKSEIFDDQFSVERPDGSNFTLKIRSTKLEDSAMYFCASSDITKSGGFTDTQYFGPGTRLTVL.

The chain links TRBV6-6 to TRBJ2-6; D is unresolved. The CDR3 is 16 amino acids. In germline, CDR1 is MNHNY, CDR2 SVGAGI (reference sequence). Between the trimmed V and J ends, which lost 5 bases and 1 base, there was a span of 12 bases. CDR3 loop: CASSANRRSGANVLTF. As DNA, the CDR3 is TGTGCCAGCAGTGCAAACCGTCGATCTGGGGCCAACGTCCTGACTTTC.

The rearrangement links TRBV7-9 to TRBJ1-1; possibly TRBD1 for D (6 bases). The CDR3 sequence is 18 residues long. The germline gives CDR1 SEHNR, CDR2 FQNEAQ (reference sequence). Between the trimmed V and J ends, which lost 4 bases and 0 bases, there was a span of 21 bases. CDR3: CASSSTLTTTGLNTEAFF. In DNA, the CDR3 is TGTGCCAGCAGCTCGACACTGACGACGACAGGTTTGAACACTGAAGCTTTCTTT.

The chain joins TRBV28 to TRBJ2-5, with D unresolved. This CDR3 is built from 17 residues. Germline V CDR1 and CDR2: MDHEN, SYDVKM. The ends were cut back, 4 bases at V and 7 bases at J, with 25 bases in the middle. The CDR3 region has the DNA TGTGCCAGCAGTTCCGACCACCCCGCTCAGGCTCCGGTGACCCAGTACTTC. Translating gives CASSSDHPAQAPVTQYF.

The CDR3 coding sequence is TGTGCCAGCAGGTCCCATGTGCGAGGACGTGGAAACACCATATATTTT. The encoded protein is CASRSHVRGRGNTIYF. This chain joins TRBV28 and TRBJ1-3; D gene uncertain. With 6 bases removed from V and 3 bases from J, the gap between germline ends came to 18 bases. CDR1 is MDHEN, CDR2 SYDVKM, per germline. The CDR3 has 16 amino acids.

The chain carries TRBV4-1 and TRBJ1-2; a possible D gene is TRBD1 (5 bases). Deletions cut 0 bases from V and 4 bases from J, with 9 bases between. Germline assignment: CDR1 MGHRA and CDR2 YSYEKL. The CDR3 is made up of 14 amino acids. The CDR3 bases are TGCGCCAGCAGCCAAGATCGGGGGACCTATGGCTACACCTTC. Its translation is CASSQDRGTYGYTF.

A few counts support this clone. The CDR3 nucleotides are TGTGCCAGCAGTCTGGGTGGAGAACACACTGAAGCTTTCTTT. Translating it yields CASSLGGEHTEAFF. The chain couples TRBV2 to TRBJ1-1; no definite D call. CDR3 size: 14 residues. Trimming took 5 bases from V and 3 from J, leaving 13 bases between them. Germline assignment: CDR1 SNHLY and CDR2 FYNNEI.

The chain has TRBV5-6 and TRBJ1-1, with 8 positions matching TRBD1. The CDR3 extends over 16 amino acids. The V and J ends lost 3 bases and 3 bases, in that order; junction bases with no gene match: 10. Germline V CDR1 and CDR2: SGHDT, YYEEEE. The DNA of the CDR3 is TGTGCCAGCAGCTCAGCGGACAGGGACCCACACACTGAAGCTTTCTTT. Residues: CASSSADRDPHTEAFF.

The V call is TRBV6-5, the J call TRBJ2-7, with TRBD2 identical over 7 bases. With V trimmed by 8 bases and J by 7 bases, 5 bases remained unmatched. The germline V gene encodes CDR1 MNHEY and CDR2 SVGAGI. The CDR3 sequence is 11 residues long. The CDR3 nucleotides are TGTGCCAGCTTATCCGGGGGGGAGCAGTACTTC. Translation gives CASLSGGEQYF.

The CDR3 DNA sequence: TGTGCCAGCAGCGGACCGGGACAGGGATCTAGCACAGATACGCAGTATTTT. Translated, it gives CASSGPGQGSSTDTQYF. The V gene is TRBV5-4, the J gene TRBJ2-3, with 9 bases that match TRBD1. This CDR3 has 17 amino acids. Germline V gene lookup returns CDR1 SGHNT and CDR2 YYREEE (reference sequence). V lost 4 bases and J lost 0; bases outside the gene matches: 9.

This clone occurred a few times. This chain joins TRBV6-1 and TRBJ2-5; D is unresolved. Per the germline V gene, CDR1 is MNHNS and CDR2 is SASEGT. This CDR3 contains 15 residues. As DNA, the CDR3 is TGTGCTTCCCTCCTAGAAGTTTCCCTTTTAGAGACCCAGTACTTC. This translates into CASLLEVSLLETQYF.

CDR3 nucleotide sequence: TGTGCCAGCAGTTTGTCGATGGGTGAGCAGTTCTTC. Translation: CASSLSMGEQFF. J is TRBJ2-1 and V is TRBV27; D gene uncertain. Germline CDR1 MNHEY, CDR2 SMNVEV (reference sequence). The CDR3 sequence is 12 residues long. The V end lost 3 bases, the J end lost 9 bases, and 9 bases lay between the germline ends.

This chain uses TRBV7-9 with TRBJ2-3; 10 nucleotides line up with TRBD2. Germline CDR1 is SEHNR and CDR2 is FQNEAQ (reference sequence). The CDR3 extends over 17 amino acids. With V trimmed by 4 bases and J by 1 base, 8 bases remained unmatched. The CDR3, as DNA: TGTGCCAGCAGCTCGGGGCTAGCGGGGGCCCGCACAGATACGCAGTATTTT. Translating gives CASSSGLAGARTDTQYF.

CDR3 region: CASSYQMNNEQFF. CDR3 coding DNA: TGTGCCAGCAGTTACCAAATGAACAATGAGCAGTTCTTC. The chain carries TRBV6-5 and TRBJ2-1; no clear D gene. The CDR3 covers 13 residues. The germline V gene encodes CDR1 MNHEY and CDR2 SVGAGI. Trimming cost V 2 bases and J 5 bases, with 7 bases left between them.

V usage is TRBV9 and J usage is TRBJ1-3; D gene uncertain. Germline loops: CDR1 SGDLS, CDR2 YYNGEE. This CDR3 spans 15 amino acids. The V gene lost 3 bases and the J gene lost 6 bases, with 16 bases spanning the gap. This CDR3 is CASSDYTGLENTIYF. CDR3 DNA sequence: TGTGCCAGCAGCGACTACACGGGCCTGGAAAACACCATATATTTT.

The CDR3 DNA sequence: TGTGCCAGCAGCCCCCAGTACGACTCCTACAATGAGCAGTTCTTC. This codes for CASSPQYDSYNEQFF. The V gene is TRBV7-9, the J gene TRBJ2-1; unclear D gene. The V gene lost 5 bases and the J gene lost 0 bases, with 11 bases spanning the gap. The germline V gene encodes CDR1 SEHNR and CDR2 FQNEAQ (reference sequence). The CDR3 totals 15 residues.

The chain uses TRBV6-4 and TRBJ2-1; TRBD1 is a possible D gene (6 bases). The CDR3 covers 16 residues. Trimming stripped 0 bases from V and 4 bases from J, with 13 bases between. Germline CDR1 and CDR2: MRHNA and SNTAGT. The CDR3 sequence is CASSDSGQDRYNEQFF. In nucleotides, the CDR3 is TGTGCCAGCAGTGACTCAGGTCAGGACAGATACAATGAGCAGTTCTTC.

Judged by abundance, this clone is large. Additional DNA sequences in this sample encode the identical CDR3. This chain connects TRBV28 to TRBJ1-5; tentatively, D is TRBD1 (5 bases). Germline V gene data show CDR1 as MDHEN and CDR2 as SYDVKM. The germline V and J ends were trimmed by 3 bases and 10 bases, with 10 bases remaining between them. This CDR3 comprises 12 residues. In nucleotides, the CDR3 is TGTGCCAGCAGTTTGCCCCGGGGCCCCCAGCATTTT. Its protein product is CASSLPRGPQHF.

A few counts support this clone. V and J are TRBV2 and TRBJ1-2, with D possibly being TRBD1 (5 bases). Germline CDR1 SNHLY, CDR2 FYNNEI. V gave up 0 bases and J gave up 7 bases, with 9 bases separating them. The CDR3 is made up of 13 amino acids. In DNA form, the CDR3 reads TGTGCCAGCAGTGAAGCGGTCAGGGTTGGCTACACCTTC. This translates into CASSEAVRVGYTF.

The chain is built from TRBV4-1 and TRBJ1-2; weak D call: TRBD1 (5 bases). The CDR3 contains 13 residues. Germline values: CDR1 MGHRA, CDR2 YSYEKL. The CDR3 here is CGTRDGPLGGYTF. The CDR3 DNA reads TGCGGGACGAGGGACGGACCCTTGGGCGGCTACACCTTC.

The chain couples TRBV5-5 to TRBJ2-1; D not resolved. This CDR3 region has 15 residues. In germline, CDR1 is SGHKS, CDR2 YYEKEE (reference sequence). V was clipped by 2 bases and J by 2 bases, with 11 bases between them. This CDR3 is CASSFGGTTYNEQFF. In DNA form, the CDR3 reads TGTGCCAGCAGCTTTGGCGGTACCACCTACAATGAGCAGTTCTTC.

The genes are TRBV5-5 and TRBJ1-1; TRBD1 is a possible D gene (5 bases). The CDR3 covers 16 residues. Germline V CDR1 and CDR2: SGHKS, YYEKEE (reference sequence). Trimming shortened V by 0 bases and J by 1 base, and 13 bases separated the two germline ends. The CDR3 sequence is CASSLEAGGGNTEAFF. DNA of the CDR3: TGTGCCAGCAGCTTGGAGGCAGGTGGGGGGAACACTGAAGCTTTCTTT.

The chain has TRBV5-4 and TRBJ2-1, with 12 bases matching TRBD2. The trim removed 4 bases at V and 8 bases at J, leaving 10 bases unmatched. Germline V gene sequence: CDR1 SGHNT, CDR2 YYREEE (reference sequence). The CDR3 spans 16 residues. Written as DNA, the CDR3 is TGTGCCAGCAGCCCTAGGACTAGCGGGGAGGGGCATGAGCAGTTCTTC. Translating gives CASSPRTSGEGHEQFF.

V gene TRBV28 combines with J gene TRBJ2-1, with 8 bases fitting TRBD2. J gave up 9 bases and V 3 bases, and 7 bases lay outside the gene matches. Germline CDR1 reads MDHEN; CDR2 reads SYDVKM. The CDR3 is 14 amino acids. CDR3 residues: CASSFGGDEGEQFF. Written as DNA, the CDR3 is TGTGCCAGCAGTTTCGGGGGGGACGAGGGTGAGCAGTTCTTC.